The clone carrying this TCR beta chain came up a few times. The antigen remains unidentified. The ends were cut back, 2 bases at V and 0 bases at J, with 10 bases in the middle. The CDR3 sequence is 15 residues long. The germline CDR1 and CDR2 sequences are MGHRA and YSYEKL. Measured with immunoSEQ multiplex PCR; TCRdb has only the in-frame clones, and not every one. Seen here are fewer than 200,000 clones, approximately 86% observed once, and the top ten hold roughly 2.6%. The sample originates from a study of cytomegalovirus exposure and HLA in healthy donors. The study's findings and limits: Subsequent analysis found a tendency for first-cohort TCR clusters to co-occur within the 100 to 150 validation repertoires.

Sequencing was carried out using PBMCs. The receptor was derived from a man between 18 and 29 years old in good health and CMV-seropositive. The rearrangement joins TRBV4-1 to TRBJ1-1; weak D call: TRBD1 (5 bases). CDR3 amino acids: CASSQMRQMNTEAFF. The CDR3 bases are TGCGCCAGCAGCCAAATGAGACAGATGAACACTGAAGCTTTCTTT.